This TCR beta chain was identified during a study of T cells in Graves' hyperthyroidism and ophthalmopathy. From RNA transcripts, TCR beta CDR3 regions were amplified. First-round RT-PCR of the TCR CDR3 relied on the HTBI primer set. TCRdb processed the multiplex PCR reads anew with MiXCR; each CDR3 protein has one entry. The profile shows approximately 870,000 distinct CDR3 sequences, 35% to 45% of them singletons. This clonotype was found many times. Its antigen is currently unknown. Study-level points and caveats: In the blood, most expanded thyroid clonotypes above 0.001 appeared as well.

Germline V gives CDR1 MNHEY, CDR2 SVGAGI. Trimming took off 6 bases at V and 6 bases at J, with 12 bases between the two ends. The CDR3 extends over 14 amino acids. Diagnoses rested on clinical symptoms, serum thyroxine and TRAb, thyroid ultrasound and orbital computed tomography. Isolation of PBMCs was performed on about 9.9 ml fresh peripheral blood. The chain links TRBV6-5 to TRBJ1-6; unclear D gene. The sample consisted of blood. This receptor was obtained from a man aged 18 to 30 with Graves' hyperthyroidism. The CDR3: CASSSGRPNSPLHF. The CDR3 DNA is TGTGCCAGCAGCTCCGGACGGCCTAATTCACCCCTCCACTTT.